These 18 T cell receptor beta chains came from one sample sequenced in a study of shared clonotypes between healthy human individuals. Assay used: immunoSEQ multiplex PCR; TCRdb lists only in-frame clones, some missing. The table lists around 700,000 clones, 92% of them singletons. Positive CCR7 selection of CD45RO-negative cells yielded the naive CD8 cells, and terminally differentiated effector memory CD45RA+ cells were excluded. Sequenced material: naive CD8+ T cells sorted from blood. Every receptor here comes from a man aged 25 to 40 in good health.

This chain connects TRBV2 to TRBJ2-7, with no clear D. Germline CDR1 and CDR2: SNHLY and FYNNEI. The CDR3 has 14 amino acids. Trimming cost V 1 base and J 2 bases, with 9 bases left between them. The CDR3 loop is CASSEVFSPYEQYF. The CDR3 DNA reads as TGTGCCAGCAGTGAAGTCTTCTCTCCCTACGAGCAGTACTTC.

This chain links TRBV19 with TRBJ2-6; 14 bases map to TRBD2. The CDR3 totals 17 residues. Germline CDR1 is LNHDA and CDR2 is SQIVND (reference sequence). With 3 bases clipped from V and 3 bases from J, the junction kept 1 base outside the gene matches. CDR3 in amino acids: CASSIGTSGSGANVLTF. For the CDR3, the DNA is TGTGCCAGTAGTATTGGGACTAGCGGGAGTGGGGCCAACGTCCTGACTTTC.

The chain recombines TRBV5-6 with TRBJ2-1; 10 bases align to TRBD2. The CDR3 has 16 residues. CDR1 SGHDT and CDR2 YYEEEE come from the germline V gene. J was trimmed by 4 bases and V by 4 bases; bases with no gene match: 8. The CDR3 sequence: CASSPETSGPYNEQFF. CDR3 DNA: TGTGCCAGCAGCCCTGAGACTAGCGGGCCGTACAATGAGCAGTTCTTC.

V and J are TRBV6-1 and TRBJ2-6; 7 bases align to TRBD1. The V gene end was trimmed by 5 bases and the J gene end by 2 bases; junction bases not matched to a gene: 3. The CDR3 runs 15 residues. Germline CDR1 is MNHNS and CDR2 is SASEGT. CDR3 sequence: CASSQGQAGANVLTF. The CDR3 DNA reads as TGTGCCAGCAGTCAAGGACAGGCTGGGGCCAACGTCCTGACTTTC.

CDR3 nucleotides: TGTGCCAGCCGGACTAGCGGGACGCAGTACTTC. As protein: CASRTSGTQYF. V usage is TRBV6-1 and J usage is TRBJ2-7, with 12 bases lining up with TRBD2. CDR3 length: 11 amino acids. The V and J ends lost 8 bases and 9 bases, in that order; junction bases with no gene match: 2. Germline CDR1 is MNHNS and CDR2 is SASEGT.

CDR3 residues: CASSASPLGIDEQYF. In nucleotides, the CDR3 is TGTGCCAGCAGCGCCAGCCCACTAGGGATTGACGAGCAGTACTTC. The chain recombines TRBV27 with TRBJ2-7; TRBD2 is a possible D gene (5 bases). Trimming took 6 bases from V and 5 from J, leaving 20 bases between them. CDR1 MNHEY and CDR2 SMNVEV come from the germline V gene (reference sequence). This CDR3 spans 15 amino acids.

The chain links TRBV9 to TRBJ2-1; D gene unclear. The CDR3 covers 14 residues. Germline V lookup: CDR1 SGDLS, CDR2 YYNGEE. The ends were cut back, 0 bases at V and 7 bases at J, with 11 bases in the middle. Here the CDR3 reads CASSVAASKNEQFF. Written as DNA, the CDR3 is TGTGCCAGCAGCGTAGCGGCTAGTAAGAATGAGCAGTTCTTC. The whole variable domain, remainder taken from reference TRBV9 and TRBJ2-1, is DSGVTQTPKHLITATGQRVTLRCSPRSGDLSVYWYQQSLDQGLQFLIQYYNGEERAKGNILERFSAQQFPDLHSELNLSSLELGDSALYFCASSVAASKNEQFFGPGTRLTVL.

This chain uses TRBV4-2 with TRBJ1-4; D is uncertain. Germline CDR1 reads LGHNA; CDR2 reads YNFKEQ. The CDR3 has 16 amino acids. V lost 0 bases and J lost 3, with 11 bases in between. CDR3 coding DNA: TGTGCCAGCAGCCAAGAACCGGGGAGGGCTAATGAAAAACTGTTTTTT. Translating gives CASSQEPGRANEKLFF.

This sequence joins TRBV27 and TRBJ2-2; 10 nucleotides agree with TRBD2. This CDR3 region has 15 residues. From germline, CDR1 is MNHEY and CDR2 SMNVEV (reference sequence). Trimming removed 6 bases from V and 3 bases from J; junction bases left unmatched: 4. Here the CDR3 DNA reads TGTGCCAGCAGGAGGACTAGCGGAGACACCGGGGAGCTGTTTTTT. It yields the protein CASRRTSGDTGELFF.

This chain connects TRBV5-4 to TRBJ2-2; TRBD2 aligns across 10 bases. Germline assignment: CDR1 SGHNT and CDR2 YYREEE (reference sequence). The trim removed 6 bases at V and 0 bases at J, leaving 11 bases unmatched. This CDR3 comprises 18 residues. The CDR3 DNA follows: TGTGCCAGCACCCCCTCCGGGACTAGCGATCCGAACACCGGGGAGCTGTTTTTT. It is translated as CASTPSGTSDPNTGELFF.

The V gene is TRBV21-1, the J gene TRBJ2-3; the table's D gene call, TRBD1, was not cross checked with the DNA. TRBV21-1 is reported as a pseudogene. The CDR3 contains 12 residues. The CDR3 DNA reads as TGTGCCAGCCGACAGGGCACAGATCCGCAGTATTTT. It is translated as CASRQGTDPQYF.

This chain connects TRBV7-3 to TRBJ2-1; weak D call: TRBD1 (6 bases). Trimming took off 0 bases at V and 8 bases at J, with 17 bases between the two ends. The germline CDR1 and CDR2 sequences are SGHTA and FQGTGA. The CDR3 is 16 residues long. CDR3 nucleotides: TGTGCCAGCAGCTTAACCGCAGGGCAGGGGCTTCATGAGCAGTTCTTC. It is translated as CASSLTAGQGLHEQFF.

The rearrangement uses TRBV9 and TRBJ2-3, with 12 bases fitting TRBD2. The CDR3 has 17 amino acids. Losses at the gene ends were 0 bases for V and 1 base for J; bases not matched to a gene: 3. CDR1 and CDR2 from the germline V gene are SGDLS and YYNGEE. The CDR3 DNA sequence: TGTGCCAGCAGCGTAGCTAGACTAGCGGGAGGCACAGATACGCAGTATTTT. It codes for CASSVARLAGGTDTQYF. Drawing the rest from reference TRBV9 and TRBJ2-3, the complete variable domain is DSGVTQTPKHLITATGQRVTLRCSPRSGDLSVYWYQQSLDQGLQFLIQYYNGEERAKGNILERFSAQQFPDLHSELNLSSLELGDSALYFCASSVARLAGGTDTQYFGPGTRLTVL.

The chain joins TRBV7-3 to TRBJ2-2, with D unclear. Trimming shortened V by 1 base and J by 6 bases, and 9 bases separated the two germline ends. Germline V gene sequence: CDR1 SGHTA, CDR2 FQGTGA. The CDR3 loop spans 14 amino acids. The CDR3 DNA reads as TGTGCCAGCAGCTTAAATAGGAGTCCCGGGGAGCTGTTTTTT. Translation: CASSLNRSPGELFF.

The CDR3 DNA follows: TGTGCCAGCAGCCCGGTCGCTCAGGGCAGGCAGCCCCAGCATTTT. Amino acid sequence: CASSPVAQGRQPQHF. The V gene is TRBV7-2, the J gene TRBJ1-5, with D possibly matching TRBD1 (5 bases). Trimming took off 5 bases at V and 7 bases at J, with 18 bases between the two ends. The length of the CDR3 is 15 residues. Germline lookup yields CDR1 SGHTA and CDR2 FQGNSA.

CDR3 sequence (DNA): TGTGCCAGCAGCGTCGCTGGCGGCGGCCAGCCCCAGCATTTT. Its protein is CASSVAGGGQPQHF. This chain uses TRBV9 with TRBJ1-5; D unresolved. The V gene's germline CDR1 is SGDLS and CDR2 YYNGEE. Trimming stripped 2 bases from V and 7 bases from J, with 13 bases between. This CDR3 contains 14 residues.

This rearrangement joins TRBV29-1 to TRBJ1-3, with TRBD1 as a possible D gene (5 bases). CDR1 is SQVTM and CDR2 is ANQGSEA in the germline V gene. The germline V and J ends were trimmed by 3 bases and 0 bases, with 6 bases remaining between them. This CDR3 region has 13 residues. CDR3 DNA sequence: TGCAGCGTTGAGGGACTCTCTGGAAACACCATATATTTT. Protein: CSVEGLSGNTIYF. Full variable domain (remainder filled in from reference TRBV29-1 and TRBJ1-3): SAVISQKPSRDICQRGTSLTIQCQVDSQVTMMFWYRQQPGQSLTLIATANQGSEATYESGFVIDKFPISRPNLTFSTLTVSNMSPEDSSIYLCSVEGLSGNTIYFGEGSWLTVV.

The chain couples TRBV28 to TRBJ2-3; D unclear. Germline CDR1 reads MDHEN; CDR2 reads SYDVKM. The CDR3 consists of 14 residues. Trimming took off 3 bases at V and 0 bases at J, with 7 bases between the two ends. CDR3: CASSFMGSTDTQYF. In DNA, the CDR3 is TGTGCCAGCAGTTTTATGGGAAGCACAGATACGCAGTATTTT.